This record looks at one TCR beta chain sequence and its context. It has no known antigen specificity. The record has no base qualities; no much larger clone is one base away. The germline V gene provides CDR1 SNHLY and CDR2 FYNNEI. Unmatched junction bases come to 11, with V trimmed by 5 bases and J by 2 bases. Spanning cysteine to phenylalanine, the CDR3 consists of 17 amino acids. The DNA shown is the 51-base CDR3, in frame from base 1. This entry belongs to a study of OX40 agonist ivuxolimab in advanced cancers. Background on the whole study: The costimulatory receptor OX40 (CD134) was targeted by ivuxolimab, a fully human IgG2 agonistic monoclonal antibody. Intravenous ivuxolimab was administered to patients every 2 weeks at six dose levels: 0.01, 0.1, 0.3, 1.5, 3 and 10 mg/kg. Of the roughly 51 dose-escalation patients, hepatocellular carcinoma was present in approximately 20, melanoma in around 15, renal cell carcinoma in 9 and head and neck cancer in 9. A male proportion of around 80% and a mean age of 60 years, ranging from 23 to 79, were recorded for the dose-escalation cohort. Patients were allowed to have had prior anti-PD-1, anti-PD-L1 or anti-CTLA-4 therapy, and around 41% of the dose-escalation patients had previously received checkpoint inhibitors. Partial responses occurred in three dose-escalation patients: two with cutaneous melanoma and one with hepatocellular carcinoma. The purpose of peripheral TCRbeta sequencing was to test whether ivuxolimab changed TCR sequence diversity and led to clonal T-cell expansion. The paper describes the monotherapy dose-escalation part (N of about 57 patients) of the phase I trial of ivuxolimab.

Genomic DNA was extracted from sorted cells for sequencing of the TCRbeta CDR3 region. TCRbeta CDR3 regions were sequenced using the immunoSEQ Assay. The immuneACCESS repertoire file appears here via TCRdb, limited to in-frame rearrangements. These files lack a portion of the clones; in checked studies, under half of the deficit traces to unresolved V genes, and the cause of the others is not known. This sample lists 100,000 or so clones; approximately 93% were detected once. In total, the top ten clones hold roughly 0.17% of the sample. On the study overall, not on this receptor specifically: On average, CD8+ T cells showed more expanded clones than CD4+ T cells after ivuxolimab. At doses of 0.1 to 3.0 mg/kg, clonal expansion of both CD4+ and CD8+ T cells in blood was seen between baseline and week 6. Low levels of normalized T-cell clonal expansion were also seen in some patients who did not respond. The antigen specificity of the peripheral T cells that underwent clonal expansion was not determined. In the 0.1-3.0 mg/kg groups, partial responders had among the lowest normalized peripheral clonal expansion, particularly in CD8+ T cells.

The trial excluded patients who had a history of autoimmune disease or were on systemic immunosuppression. Peripheral blood for TCR sequencing was collected from all dose cohorts at baseline, on cycle 4 day 1, and on cycle 7 day 1. The samples were taken from a phase I, first-in-human, multicenter, open-label dose-escalation trial of ivuxolimab. Adults with locally advanced or metastatic melanoma, renal cell carcinoma, hepatocellular carcinoma or head and neck squamous cell carcinoma were enrolled in the trial. Before TCR sequencing, CD4+ T cells and CD8+ T cells were sorted from peripheral blood as separate populations.

The sequence derives from an adult with an advanced solid tumor such as melanoma, head and neck, liver or kidney cancer. This material consisted of CD4+ or CD8+ T cells sorted from blood, taken in a trial of the OX40 agonist ivuxolimab. The chain was built from TRBV2 and TRBJ1-5, with TRBD1 matching 8 junction bases. The encoded CDR3 is CASSQRGDRGGNQPQHF. The DNA is as follows: TGTGCCAGCAGTCAAAGGGGTGACAGGGGAGGCAATCAGCCCCAGCATTTT. With the rest looked up from the reference TRBV2 and TRBJ1-5 genes rather than sequenced, the full variable domain is EPEVTQTPSHQVTQMGQEVILRCVPISNHLYFYWYRQILGQKVEFLVSFYNNEISEKSEIFDDQFSVERPDGSNFTLKIRSTKLEDSAMYFCASSQRGDRGGNQPQHFGDGTRLSIL.